This T cell receptor beta chain stems from a study of blood T cell repertoires in COVID-19. As for the study in general: Collection of acute and convalescent COVID-19 samples took place in the United States, Italy and Spain. Sample material is recorded as cDNA or gDNA derived from T cells, B-cell-depleted T cells, or PBMCs.

Germline-derived CDR1 and CDR2 are SQVTM and ANQGSEA. The CDR3 is 12 residues long. V shed 5 bases and J shed 5 bases, with 12 bases lying between them. Original methodology: It was from reference gene primer amplification that nucleated cell counts were estimated. Libraries were prepared by immunoSEQ multiplex PCR; TCRdb keeps only in-frame clonotypes and omits some of them. Clone size and the V and J calls come from that table; the DNA yielded D and trimming. Of about 310,000 clones listed, 87% are singletons. This clone was detected once. V is TRBV29-1 and J is TRBJ2-5; D perhaps matches TRBD2 (6 bases). This receptor was obtained from a woman in her fifties or sixties who had recovered from COVID-19. The sequenced sample consisted of peripheral blood. The CDR3 nucleotides read TGCAGCGTTCCTACTAGCCGGGAGACCCAGTACTTC. It translates to CSVPTSRETQYF.